This T cell receptor (beta chain) was sequenced during a study of T cell responses to AZD1222 COVID-19 vaccine. On the study more broadly: Second-dose schedules of about 4 or about 12 weeks were combined.

Whole-study findings and limits: Spike-specific TCR breadth and depth went up after people got two AZD1222 doses. Unmutated regions of variants are reportedly targeted by nearly half of spike-specific TCRs. Females outnumbered males among donors, who were mostly white British; clonal diversity was possibly underestimated.

Germline lookup yields CDR1 SGHRS and CDR2 YFSETQ. V lost 7 bases and J 1 base, leaving 11 bases between the germline ends. This CDR3 has 13 residues. Generated by immunoSEQ multiplex PCR, the TCRdb table keeps only in-frame clones and is missing some. Of 95,000 to 150,000 clones detected, 91% appear once; the ten largest clones hold about 5.3%. This clone came up once. Antigen unknown. The chain carries TRBV5-1 and TRBJ1-1; a possible D gene is TRBD1 (5 bases). The sample here was peripheral blood, taken on day 0 of AZD1222 vaccination. The sequence was collected from an adult in good health. For the CDR3, the DNA is TGCGCCAGCTCAGGGCTTTCGAACACTGAAGCTTTCTTT. It yields the protein CASSGLSNTEAFF.